This TCR beta chain was recorded in a study of T cells in localized non-small cell lung cancer. General study results and limits: Turning up in adjacent lung were a median around 60 of the top 100 tumor clones. Measurement of T cell clonality placed uninvolved adjacent lung highest, above the level in tumor.

Germline lookup yields CDR1 LNHDA and CDR2 SQIVND (reference sequence). The ends lost 6 bases at V and 6 bases at J; junction bases unmatched: 7. This CDR3 is built from 14 residues. The method was immunoSEQ multiplex PCR; TCRdb's version includes in-frame clones alone and lacks a portion of them. This sample has roughly 48,000 clones, with around three quarters found just once. As for this clone: Its antigen is unidentified.

This clonotype was obtained from a man aged 40 to 75 with stage I squamous cell lung carcinoma. This sequence joins TRBV19 and TRBJ2-7; 11 nucleotides align to TRBD1. The sample here was peripheral blood, taken before any cancer treatment. The CDR3 DNA reads TGTGCCAGTAGCGCAAAGGACAGGGGGCCCGAGCAGTACTTC. It translates to CASSAKDRGPEQYF. Supplemented by reference TRBV19 and TRBJ2-7, the full variable domain reads DGGITQSPKYLFRKEGQNVTLSCEQNLNHDAMYWYRQDPGQGLRLIYYSQIVNDFQKGDIAEGYSVSREKKESFPLTVTSAQKNPTAFYLCASSAKDRGPEQYFGPGTRLTVT.